This T cell receptor (beta chain) is drawn from a study of cytomegalovirus exposure and HLA in healthy donors. 60 Vbeta and 13 Jbeta primers were used in PCR. The data were produced by immunoSEQ multiplex PCR, yet TCRdb's version contains in-frame clones alone and is incomplete. This sample has around 190,000 clones, with roughly four fifths found just once. V trimming: 5 bases; J trimming: 8 bases; junction bases outside the gene matches: 5. The germline gives CDR1 SGHAT, CDR2 FQNNGV. The CDR3 runs to 14 residues. This chain joins TRBV11-2 and TRBJ1-4, with 10 bases identical to TRBD1. The sequence derives from a young woman in good health and CMV-seropositive. Material: PBMCs. The CDR3 coding sequence is TGTGCCAGCAGCCGCGACAGGGGGCGGGAAAAACTGTTTTTT. Translation: CASSRDRGREKLFF.